Shown below are 25 T cell receptor beta chains from a single sample sequenced in a study of circulating CD8 cells and anti-PD-1 response in melanoma. Four subsets defined by PD-1 and/or TIGIT were sorted from live CD3+CD8+TCRalphabeta+ cells. Using approximately 15 ng of total RNA, TCR libraries were made with the QIAseq Immune Repertoire TCR panel. MiXCR was run by TCRdb on the reads, yielding one entry per CDR3 protein. The table lists about 350 distinct CDR3 sequences, nearly 9.5% of them singletons. The input for sequencing was CD8+ T cells from PBMCs, taken at baseline or after one month of anti-PD-1 therapy (not recorded which). These receptors were obtained from a human donor with melanoma.

This clonotype counts as medium-sized (0.01 to 0.1%). The chain is built from TRBV27 and TRBJ2-6; no definite D call. The V end lost 5 bases, the J end lost 0 bases, and 5 bases lay between the germline ends. The CDR3 sequence is 14 residues long. Germline V lookup: CDR1 MNHEY, CDR2 SMNVEV (reference sequence). DNA of the CDR3: TGTGCCAGCAGTCACGGCTCTGGGGCCAACGTCCTGACTTTC. Translation gives CASSHGSGANVLTF.

As regards this clonotype: Possible read error: a much larger clone is one base away. CDR3 amino acids: CASSQDCLAGVEQFF. In nucleotides, the CDR3 is TGTGCCAGCAGCCAAGACTGCCTAGCGGGAGTTGAGCAGTTCTTC. The V and J genes are TRBV14 and TRBJ2-1; TRBD2 matches 10 bases. Germline CDR1 reads SGHDN; CDR2 reads FVKESK. The CDR3 loop spans 15 amino acids. After removal of 0 bases from V and 9 bases from J, the junction contained 5 bases not matched to a gene.

By sample share, this clonotype is medium-sized. The genes are TRBV27 and TRBJ2-7; 7 nucleotides line up with TRBD1. This CDR3 spans 15 amino acids. CDR1 is MNHEY, CDR2 SMNVEV, per germline (reference sequence). V was clipped by 0 bases and J by 0 bases; unmatched bases: 2. The CDR3 loop is CASSLSSGGSYEQYF. Here the CDR3 DNA reads TGTGCCAGCAGTTTATCTTCAGGGGGCTCCTACGAGCAGTACTTC.

This clonotype is labeled large (0.1 to 1%). V is TRBV9 and J is TRBJ1-5, with TRBD1 matching 8 bases. Germline V gene data show CDR1 as SGDLS and CDR2 as YYNGEE. V was clipped by 4 bases and J by 1 base; unmatched bases: 4. The CDR3 sequence is 15 residues long. In nucleotides, the CDR3 is TGTGCCAGCAGCAAAACAGGGGGAAGCAATCAGCCCCAGCATTTT. This translates into CASSKTGGSNQPQHF.

This clonotype appeared a few times. A much larger clone lies one base from this, so it may be a read error. The DNA of the CDR3 is TGTGCTAGCCTATTTAGACAGTTCAATCGGCCCCAGCATTTT. Translation gives CASLFRQFNRPQHF. The V call is TRBV12-5, the J call TRBJ1-5; maybe TRBD1 (5 bases). CDR1 is LGHNT, CDR2 FRNRAP, per germline. This CDR3 is 14 amino acids long.

This clonotype is labeled as large. The chain combines TRBV11-2 with TRBJ1-1, with a tentative D call TRBD1 (5 bases). CDR1 and CDR2 from the germline V gene are SGHAT and FQNNGV. Between the trimmed V and J ends, which lost 5 bases and 7 bases, there was a span of 14 bases. The CDR3 is made up of 13 amino acids. The CDR3 region has the DNA TGTGCCAGCAGCCTTCCCGGGACGATTGAAGCTTTCTTT. Amino acids: CASSLPGTIEAFF.

In this sample, this clonotype is large. The rearrangement joins TRBV27 to TRBJ1-3; D remains ambiguous. The CDR3 has 14 amino acids. Germline-derived CDR1 and CDR2 are MNHEY and SMNVEV (reference sequence). V was clipped by 5 bases and J by 0 bases, with 8 bases between them. Here the CDR3 reads CASSLTVSGNTIYF. Written as DNA, the CDR3 is TGTGCCAGCAGTCTTACTGTCTCTGGAAACACCATATATTTT.

This clonotype was seen only a few times. V is TRBV7-9 and J is TRBJ2-7, with D possibly called TRBD1 or TRBD2 (5 bases each). With 6 bases removed from V and 0 bases from J, the gap between germline ends came to 15 bases. The V gene's germline CDR1 is SEHNR and CDR2 FQNEAQ (reference sequence). The length of the CDR3 is 15 residues. DNA of the CDR3: TGTGCCAGCAGTAGAGGGGCAGGGACCTCCTACGAGCAGTACTTC. Protein product: CASSRGAGTSYEQYF.

This clonotype is medium-sized. J is TRBJ2-7 and V is TRBV29-1; 9 nucleotides align to TRBD2. Per germline, CDR1 SQVTM and CDR2 ANQGSEA. The CDR3 totals 14 residues. V shed 4 bases and J 4 bases; nucleotides not matched to a gene: 8. CDR3 loop: CSVAAGGRFYEQYF. CDR3 in DNA: TGCAGCGTTGCGGCGGGAGGGAGGTTTTACGAGCAGTACTTC.

By proportion, this clonotype is large. The rearrangement links TRBV12-3 or TRBV12-4 to TRBJ2-1; D is perhaps TRBD1 (5 bases). This CDR3 has 14 amino acids. With 8 bases removed from V and 6 bases from J, the gap between germline ends came to 17 bases. The CDR3 region has the DNA TGTGCCAGCCGAGGAAACAGGCAACCCAATGAGCAGTTCTTC. Protein: CASRGNRQPNEQFF.

By share, this clonotype counts as large. The chain is built from TRBV28 and TRBJ2-3; 11 bases are shared with TRBD2. The V segment lost 8 bases and the J segment 3 bases; nucleotides outside the gene matches: 13. Germline V gives CDR1 MDHEN, CDR2 SYDVKM. The length of the CDR3 is 17 residues. The DNA for the CDR3 is TGTGCCAGCCGATTCAGGGCTAGCGGGAGGAATACAGATACGCAGTATTTT. Its protein product is CASRFRASGRNTDTQYF.

In its sample, this clonotype ranks as large (0.1 to 1%). This chain uses TRBV2 with TRBJ1-2; no reliable D call. CDR1 is SNHLY and CDR2 is FYNNEI in the germline V gene. V lost 5 bases, J lost 7 bases, and 17 bases lay in between. This CDR3 contains 14 residues. The CDR3 nucleotides read TGTGCCAGCAGTCCTTCCTCGTCCGGTGCTGGCTACACCTTC. Translated: CASSPSSSGAGYTF.

By its share, this clonotype is large. This chain links TRBV9 with TRBJ2-3; TRBD1 aligns across 9 bases. Germline CDR1 SGDLS, CDR2 YYNGEE. V lost 3 bases and J lost 3; bases outside the gene matches: 8. CDR3 size: 16 residues. Here the CDR3 DNA reads TGTGCCAGCAGCGGCCTAGGAGACAGGGGGACAGATACGCAGTATTTT. This sequence encodes CASSGLGDRGTDTQYF.

The sample holds a few counts of this clonotype. A far larger clone is a single base away, which makes a read error likely. The rearrangement links TRBV5-6 to TRBJ2-2, with D possibly TRBD2 on 5 matching bases. The CDR3 covers 13 residues. Germline V CDR1 and CDR2: SGHDT, YYEEEE. The CDR3 DNA reads as TGTGCCAGCAGCTTTAGTGATCCCGGGGAGCTGCTTTTT. Its translation: CASSFSDPGELLF.

By proportion, this clonotype is large. This chain joins TRBV5-6 and TRBJ1-5, with TRBD1 matching 8 bases. Germline lookup yields CDR1 SGHDT and CDR2 YYEEEE. V was pared by 1 base and J by 7 bases, with 4 bases of the junction left unmatched. The CDR3 extends over 14 amino acids. CDR3 sequence: CASSLITGGQPQHF. In DNA, the CDR3 is TGTGCCAGCAGCTTGATTACAGGGGGACAGCCCCAGCATTTT.

The chain recombines TRBV7-8 with TRBJ2-7; TRBD1 is a possible D gene (5 bases). Germline V gives CDR1 SGHVS, CDR2 FQNEAQ. This CDR3 is 16 amino acids long. Trimming shortened V by 1 base and J by 0 bases, and 13 bases separated the two germline ends. The CDR3 protein is CASSLEGSGRSYEQYF. In DNA, the CDR3 is TGTGCCAGCAGCTTAGAGGGGTCGGGCCGCTCCTACGAGCAGTACTTC.

Within the sample, this clonotype is large. The rearrangement joins TRBV4-2 to TRBJ2-1, with TRBD2 matching over 8 bases. CDR3 length: 14 residues. The V gene end was trimmed by 2 bases and the J gene end by 8 bases; junction bases not matched to a gene: 5. Germline V gene sequence: CDR1 LGHNA, CDR2 YNFKEQ. Here the CDR3 DNA reads TGTGCCAGCAGCCAAACGGGAGGGAGGGATGAGCAGTTCTTC. Translated, it gives CASSQTGGRDEQFF.

By share of the sample, this clonotype is large. The chain uses TRBV19 and TRBJ2-1; TRBD2 matches 9 bases. V lost 5 bases and J lost 10; bases outside the gene matches: 3. This CDR3 has 12 residues. Germline V gives CDR1 LNHDA, CDR2 SQIVND (reference sequence). CDR3 nucleotide sequence: TGTGCCAGTAGTGTAGGGACTAGCGAGCAGTTCTTC. Residues: CASSVGTSEQFF.

This clonotype qualifies as large. For the CDR3, the DNA is TGTGCCAGCAGTTTACTCGTAGGGTCAGGTGAAAAACTGTTTTTT. As protein: CASSLLVGSGEKLFF. This chain uses TRBV27 with TRBJ1-4; D remains ambiguous. The V gene lost 2 bases and the J gene lost 7 bases, with 14 bases spanning the gap. This CDR3 has 15 amino acids. From germline, CDR1 is MNHEY and CDR2 SMNVEV (reference sequence).

By frequency in the sample, this clonotype is medium-sized. The chain combines TRBV6-6 with TRBJ1-2; maybe TRBD1 (6 bases). Trimming shortened V by 4 bases and J by 2 bases, and 8 bases separated the two germline ends. In germline, CDR1 is MNHNY, CDR2 SVGAGI (reference sequence). The CDR3 extends over 13 amino acids. DNA of the CDR3: TGTGCCAGCAGTTCAGGGGTAAACTATGGCTACACCTTC. As protein: CASSSGVNYGYTF.

This clonotype is labeled large (0.1 to 1%). The CDR3 is CASKERGTVNTGELFF. CDR3 DNA sequence: TGCGCCAGCAAAGAACGCGGGACAGTAAACACCGGGGAGCTGTTTTTT. The chain couples TRBV4-3 to TRBJ2-2, with a tentative D call TRBD1 (7 bases). The CDR3 extends over 16 amino acids. The ends were cut back, 7 bases at V and 2 bases at J, with 17 bases in the middle. Per the germline V gene, CDR1 is LGHNA and CDR2 is YSLEER.

The V gene is TRBV28, the J gene TRBJ2-7; 9 bases fit TRBD2. With 4 bases clipped from V and 3 bases from J, the junction kept 7 bases outside the gene matches. The CDR3 length is 15 residues. CDR1 and CDR2 from the germline V gene are MDHEN and SYDVKM. The CDR3 bases are TGTGCCAGCAGTTCCCTCGCTAGCGGGATCTACGAGCAGTACTTC. It specifies CASSSLASGIYEQYF.

This clonotype ranks as medium-sized (0.01 to 0.1%). The chain is built from TRBV27 and TRBJ2-7; D is possibly TRBD1 (5 bases). This CDR3 has 14 residues. In germline, CDR1 is MNHEY, CDR2 SMNVEV (reference sequence). V lost 6 bases to trimming and J lost 5 bases, with 17 bases between them. The CDR3, as DNA: TGTGCCAGCAGCCATCAAGGGGTTCGGAACGAGCAGTACTTC. Protein sequence: CASSHQGVRNEQYF.

By share, this clonotype counts as large. The J gene is TRBJ1-5, the V gene TRBV27; D call uncertain. The V gene lost 3 bases and the J gene lost 1 base, with 16 bases spanning the gap. CDR3 length: 17 residues. The germline V gene encodes CDR1 MNHEY and CDR2 SMNVEV (reference sequence). The DNA of the CDR3 is TGTGCCAGCAGTTTTCCCCGAGGACGGGAAAGCAATCAGCCCCAGCATTTT. It codes for CASSFPRGRESNQPQHF.

By sample fraction, this clonotype is hyperexpanded. V and J are TRBV28 and TRBJ2-3, with D perhaps TRBD1 or TRBD2 (5 bases each). The ends were cut back, 7 bases at V and 0 bases at J, with 20 bases in the middle. The V gene's germline CDR1 is MDHEN and CDR2 SYDVKM. There are 17 residues in the CDR3. CDR3 in DNA: TGTGCCAGCACCCAGCCGCCATGGGGGTCTAGCACAGATACGCAGTATTTT. This codes for CASTQPPWGSSTDTQYF.